The 26 T cell receptor beta chains in this list originate from one sample, sequenced in a study of blood T cell repertoires in COVID-19. Sequencing was performed with immunoSEQ multiplex PCR; in TCRdb, only in-frame clones are kept and a portion is missing. Here the sample spans about 50,000 clones, 90% being singletons. Sequenced sample: peripheral blood. The receptors derive from a human donor in a cohort sampled during active COVID-19.

The chain recombines TRBV10-1 with TRBJ2-5; the D is unclear. Germline V gene lookup returns CDR1 WNHNN and CDR2 SYGVQD (reference sequence). V gave up 2 bases and J gave up 4 bases, with 14 bases separating them. The CDR3 has 15 residues. This chain's CDR3 is CASSELPGPTETQYF. Here the CDR3 DNA reads TGCGCCAGCAGTGAGCTTCCAGGTCCAACAGAGACCCAGTACTTC.

This chain connects TRBV18 to TRBJ2-7, with TRBD1 identical over 9 bases. Looked up from germline, CDR1 is KGHSH and CDR2 is LQKENI. This CDR3 is built from 14 residues. V lost 5 bases to trimming and J lost 7 bases; unmatched junction nucleotides: 9. The CDR3 DNA follows: TGTGCCAGCTCAACGGGACAGGGCATTAGGGAGCAGTACGTC. Residues: CASSTGQGIREQYV.

The V and J genes are TRBV5-4 and TRBJ2-1, with 12 bases matching TRBD2. Germline trimming cut 5 bases from V and 5 bases from J; bases unmatched to any gene: 8. The CDR3 runs 16 residues. The germline gives CDR1 SGHNT, CDR2 YYREEE (reference sequence). CDR3 nucleotides: TGTGCCAGCAGTTACCCGGGACTAGCGGGTGACAATGAGCAGTTCTTC. Its translation: CASSYPGLAGDNEQFF.

The chain is built from TRBV5-4 and TRBJ2-5; TRBD2 matches at 8 bases. The V segment lost 4 bases and the J segment 3 bases; nucleotides outside the gene matches: 5. The CDR3 spans 14 residues. Germline V gene lookup returns CDR1 SGHNT and CDR2 YYREEE (reference sequence). CDR3 region: CASSAAGVEETQYF. CDR3 DNA sequence: TGTGCCAGCAGCGCAGCGGGAGTGGAAGAGACCCAGTACTTC.

This clone was detected once. This chain joins TRBV2 and TRBJ1-1, with D uncertain. The CDR3 is 12 amino acids. V dropped 3 bases and J dropped 3 bases, with 5 bases sitting between them. The germline V gene has CDR1 SNHLY and CDR2 FYNNEI. Written as DNA, the CDR3 is TGTGCCAGCAGTGAGGGCTACACTGAAGCTTTCTTT. The encoded protein is CASSEGYTEAFF. The whole variable domain, filled in from reference TRBV2 and TRBJ1-1, reads EPEVTQTPSHQVTQMGQEVILRCVPISNHLYFYWYRQILGQKVEFLVSFYNNEISEKSEIFDDQFSVERPDGSNFTLKIRSTKLEDSAMYFCASSEGYTEAFFGQGTRLTVV.

The genes are TRBV7-2 and TRBJ1-3; D uncertain. Deletions cut 5 bases from V and 0 bases from J, with 8 bases between. The CDR3 is 14 residues long. Germline assignment: CDR1 SGHTA and CDR2 FQGNSA. CDR3 DNA sequence: TGTGCCAGCAGCCGTGCCTACTCTGGAAACACCATATATTTT. Residues: CASSRAYSGNTIYF.

J is TRBJ1-6 and V is TRBV6-2 or TRBV6-3, with a tentative D call TRBD1 (6 bases). Trimming took off 5 bases at V and 4 bases at J, with 15 bases between the two ends. Germline CDR1 MNHEY, CDR2 SVGEGT. The CDR3 is made up of 16 amino acids. The CDR3 sequence: CASSDEDRYYNSPLHF. The CDR3 DNA sequence: TGTGCCAGCAGTGACGAGGACAGATATTATAATTCACCCCTCCACTTT.

The rearrangement uses TRBV14 and TRBJ2-1; TRBD1 matches 7 bases. V lost 0 bases and J lost 3; bases outside the gene matches: 2. Germline loops: CDR1 SGHDN, CDR2 FVKESK. CDR3 length: 15 residues. The CDR3 coding sequence is TGTGCCAGCAGCCAAGAGGGGGACAGCTACAATGAGCAGTTCTTC. It specifies CASSQEGDSYNEQFF. Full variable domain (missing parts from reference TRBV14 and TRBJ2-1): EAGVTQFPSHSVIEKGQTVTLRCDPISGHDNLYWYRRVMGKEIKFLLHFVKESKQDESGMPNNRFLAERTGGTYSTLKVQPAELEDSGVYFCASSQEGDSYNEQFFGPGTRLTVL.

This chain uses TRBV7-9 with TRBJ1-5; D not certain. This CDR3 spans 13 amino acids. V was clipped by 6 bases and J by 2 bases, with 8 bases between them. CDR1 and CDR2 (germline): SEHNR, FQNEAQ (reference sequence). The CDR3 is CASSQQGNQPQHF. The CDR3 DNA sequence: TGTGCCAGCAGTCAGCAGGGCAATCAGCCCCAGCATTTT.

This chain links TRBV7-3 with TRBJ2-5, with a possible D match to TRBD2 (6 bases). This CDR3 comprises 15 residues. Trimming stripped 1 base from V and 5 bases from J, with 14 bases between. Germline loops: CDR1 SGHTA, CDR2 FQGTGA. CDR3 DNA sequence: TGTGCCAGCAGCTTAATGGCCGGGGGATCCGAGACCCAGTACTTC. It is translated as CASSLMAGGSETQYF.

The chain joins TRBV27 to TRBJ2-7; TRBD2 matches 8 bases. CDR3 length: 12 residues. V lost 11 bases to trimming and J lost 4 bases; unmatched junction nucleotides: 7. CDR1 is MNHEY and CDR2 is SMNVEV in the germline V gene (reference sequence). The CDR3 DNA follows: TGTGCCTCGCCCGGGGGGGCTTACGAGCAGTACTTC. It codes for CASPGGAYEQYF.

J is TRBJ1-5 and V is TRBV5-5; D possibly corresponds to TRBD1 (6 bases). The CDR3 has 15 residues. Trimming left V 1 base short and J 4 bases short, with 12 bases between. Germline V CDR1 and CDR2: SGHKS, YYEKEE (reference sequence). As DNA, the CDR3 is TGTGCCAGCAGCTTGTACGGGACAAATAATCAGCCCCAGCATTTT. Translated, it gives CASSLYGTNNQPQHF.

This chain connects TRBV10-3 to TRBJ1-2; TRBD1 aligns across 7 bases. In germline, CDR1 is ENHRY, CDR2 SYGVKD. V shed 10 bases, J shed 6 bases, and the junction held 11 bases outside the gene matches. This CDR3 comprises 13 residues. Here the CDR3 reads CATGEGQLDGYTF. The CDR3 nucleotides are TGTGCCACCGGTGAGGGACAGCTCGATGGCTACACCTTC.

The chain couples TRBV11-1 to TRBJ2-7; D remains ambiguous. Between the trimmed V and J ends, which lost 4 bases and 4 bases, there was a span of 8 bases. The CDR3 consists of 12 residues. Germline CDR1 and CDR2: SGHAT and FQDESV (reference sequence). The CDR3: CASSSQRYEQYF. The DNA for the CDR3 is TGTGCCAGCAGCTCCCAACGGTACGAGCAGTACTTC.

CDR3: CASSPLTDSKFYTF. For the CDR3, the DNA is TGTGCCAGCAGCCCCCTTACGGACAGCAAATTCTACACCTTC. The chain couples TRBV7-8 to TRBJ1-2; a weak D match, TRBD1 (6 bases). The V end lost 5 bases, the J end lost 10 bases, and 20 bases lay between the germline ends. CDR3 size: 14 residues. Germline V gene sequence: CDR1 SGHVS, CDR2 FQNEAQ.

The rearrangement joins TRBV5-6 to TRBJ1-1; the match to TRBD1 covers 11 bases. Unmatched junction bases numbered 5, after V lost 3 bases and J lost 4 bases. The CDR3 runs 15 residues. Looked up from germline, CDR1 is SGHDT and CDR2 is YYEEEE. Here the CDR3 reads CASSYPGTGGTEAFF. The DNA of the CDR3 is TGTGCCAGCAGCTACCCCGGGACAGGGGGCACTGAAGCTTTCTTT.

This clone was seen a few times. The V and J genes are TRBV10-3 and TRBJ1-2; D call uncertain. Trimming left V 2 bases short and J 5 bases short, with 12 bases between. Looked up from germline, CDR1 is ENHRY and CDR2 is SYGVKD. There are 14 residues in the CDR3. CDR3 in DNA: TGTGCCATCAGTGAGCCTCGACGGAGATATGGCTACACCTTC. Protein: CAISEPRRRYGYTF.

The chain couples TRBV7-8 to TRBJ2-7; TRBD2 matches at 7 bases. Losses at the gene ends were 5 bases for V and 0 bases for J; bases not matched to a gene: 4. The CDR3 runs 14 residues. Germline assignment: CDR1 SGHVS and CDR2 FQNEAQ. The CDR3 is CASSRTSASYEQYF. The CDR3 DNA reads TGTGCCAGCAGCAGAACTAGCGCCTCCTACGAGCAGTACTTC.

The J gene is TRBJ2-3, the V gene TRBV3-1 (or the pseudogene TRBV3-2); D is unresolved. V shed 1 base and J shed 2 bases, with 7 bases lying between them. The CDR3 totals 14 residues. CDR1 is LGHDT, CDR2 YNNKEL, per germline (reference sequence). The CDR3 here is CASSQGAYTDTQYF. The CDR3 DNA reads as TGTGCCAGCAGCCAAGGCGCTTACACAGATACGCAGTATTTT.

The chain joins TRBV13 to TRBJ2-7, with D perhaps TRBD2 (6 bases). Germline CDR1 PRHDT, CDR2 FYEKMQ (reference sequence). The CDR3 totals 14 residues. The germline V and J ends were trimmed by 2 bases and 3 bases, with 11 bases remaining between them. This CDR3 reads CASSLKLAFYEQYF. The DNA of the CDR3 is TGTGCCAGCAGCTTAAAACTAGCTTTCTACGAGCAGTACTTC. Full variable domain (outside the CDR3, taken from reference TRBV13 and TRBJ2-7): AAGVIQSPRHLIKEKRETATLKCYPIPRHDTVYWYQQGPGQDPQFLISFYEKMQSDKGSIPDRFSAQQFSDYHSELNMSSLELGDSALYFCASSLKLAFYEQYFGPGTRLTVT.

V usage is TRBV10-3 and J usage is TRBJ2-1; TRBD1 matches at 9 bases. Germline CDR1 and CDR2: ENHRY and SYGVKD. The CDR3 is made up of 15 amino acids. With V trimmed by 6 bases and J by 2 bases, 5 bases remained unmatched. CDR3 sequence (DNA): TGTGCCATCAGCAGACAGGGGGTTACCTACAATGAGCAGTTCTTC. Amino acids: CAISRQGVTYNEQFF.

The chain carries TRBV6-4 and TRBJ2-2, with 8 bases aligning to TRBD2. V gave up 5 bases and J gave up 4 bases; unmatched junction bases: 0. Germline V gene data show CDR1 as MRHNA and CDR2 as SNTAGT. CDR3 length equals 13 residues. The CDR3 DNA reads TGTGCCAGCAGTAGCGGGAGCACCGGGGAGCTGTTTTTT. Translation gives CASSSGSTGELFF.

The rearrangement joins TRBV2 to TRBJ2-1; 10 nucleotides match TRBD2. The V segment lost 0 bases and the J segment 5 bases; nucleotides outside the gene matches: 7. Per germline, CDR1 SNHLY and CDR2 FYNNEI. The CDR3 loop spans 17 amino acids. The CDR3 reads CASSEAGTSVTHNEQFF. The CDR3 DNA follows: TGTGCCAGCAGTGAAGCCGGGACTAGCGTAACTCACAATGAGCAGTTCTTC.

The V gene is TRBV6-6, the J gene TRBJ2-2, with a possible D match to TRBD1 (6 bases). The CDR3 is made up of 15 amino acids. The V end lost 6 bases, the J end lost 1 base, and 12 bases lay between the germline ends. Per the germline V gene, CDR1 is MNHNY and CDR2 is SVGAGI (reference sequence). The CDR3 coding sequence is TGTGCCAGCAGCCCCGGGACACTGAACACCGGGGAGCTGTTTTTT. This sequence encodes CASSPGTLNTGELFF.

DNA of the CDR3: TGTGCCAGCAGCGAAGTATCGGGACTAGCGGCGTACGTC. Translating it yields CASSEVSGLAAYV. The rearrangement links TRBV11-3 to TRBJ2-7; TRBD2 aligns across 11 bases. J lost 12 bases, V lost 5 bases, and 9 bases had no gene match. Germline CDR1 SGHNT, CDR2 YENEEA. There are 13 residues in the CDR3.

The chain combines TRBV10-2 with TRBJ1-3; 10 bases are shared with TRBD1. The germline V gene has CDR1 WSHSY and CDR2 SAAADI. This CDR3 is built from 16 residues. V dropped 1 base and J dropped 2; count of bases not matched to a gene: 2. The CDR3 sequence is CASSELGTGAGNTIYF. DNA of the CDR3: TGCGCCAGCAGTGAGTTGGGGACAGGGGCTGGAAACACCATATATTTT.